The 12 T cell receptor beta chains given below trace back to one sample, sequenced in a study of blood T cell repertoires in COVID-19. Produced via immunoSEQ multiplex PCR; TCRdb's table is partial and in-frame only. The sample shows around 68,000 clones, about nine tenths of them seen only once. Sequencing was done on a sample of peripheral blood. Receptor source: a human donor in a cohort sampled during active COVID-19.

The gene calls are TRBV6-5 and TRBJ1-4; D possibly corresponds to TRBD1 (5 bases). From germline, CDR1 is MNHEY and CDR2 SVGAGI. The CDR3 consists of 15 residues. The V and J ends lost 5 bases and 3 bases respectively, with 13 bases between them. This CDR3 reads CASSRGGTSNEKLFF. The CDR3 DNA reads TGTGCCAGCAGTCGGGGGGGGACGTCTAATGAAAAACTGTTTTTT.

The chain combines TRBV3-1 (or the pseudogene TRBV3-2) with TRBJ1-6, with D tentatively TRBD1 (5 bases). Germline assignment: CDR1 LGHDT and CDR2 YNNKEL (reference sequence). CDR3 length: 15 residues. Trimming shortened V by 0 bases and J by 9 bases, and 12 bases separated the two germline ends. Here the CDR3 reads CASSQEGLRASPLHF. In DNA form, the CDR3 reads TGTGCCAGCAGCCAAGAGGGGCTAAGGGCTTCACCCCTCCACTTT.

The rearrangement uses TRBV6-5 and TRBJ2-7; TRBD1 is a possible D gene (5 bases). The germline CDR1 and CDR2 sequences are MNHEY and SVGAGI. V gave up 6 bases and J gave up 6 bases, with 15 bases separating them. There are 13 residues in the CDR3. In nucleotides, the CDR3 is TGTGCCAGCAGGGCCAGGGTGCCATTCGAGCAGTACTTC. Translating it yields CASRARVPFEQYF.

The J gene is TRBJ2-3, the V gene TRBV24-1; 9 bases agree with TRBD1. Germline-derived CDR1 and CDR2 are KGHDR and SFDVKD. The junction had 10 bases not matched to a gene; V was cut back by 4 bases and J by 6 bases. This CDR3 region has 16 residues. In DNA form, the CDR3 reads TGTGCCACCAGTGACTCCGGGACAGGGTCATCGGATACGCAGTATTTT. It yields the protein CATSDSGTGSSDTQYF.

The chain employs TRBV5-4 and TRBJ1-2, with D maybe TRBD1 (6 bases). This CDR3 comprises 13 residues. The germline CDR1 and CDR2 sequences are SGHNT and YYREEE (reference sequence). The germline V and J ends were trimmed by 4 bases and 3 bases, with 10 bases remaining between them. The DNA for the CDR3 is TGTGCCAGCAGCAACAGGGACCACTATGGCTACACCTTC. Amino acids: CASSNRDHYGYTF. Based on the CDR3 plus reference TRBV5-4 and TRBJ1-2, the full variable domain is ETGVTQSPTHLIKTRGQQVTLRCSSQSGHNTVSWYQQALGQGPQFIFQYYREEENGRGNFPPRFSGLQFPNYSSELNVNALELDDSALYLCASSNRDHYGYTFGSGTRLTVV.

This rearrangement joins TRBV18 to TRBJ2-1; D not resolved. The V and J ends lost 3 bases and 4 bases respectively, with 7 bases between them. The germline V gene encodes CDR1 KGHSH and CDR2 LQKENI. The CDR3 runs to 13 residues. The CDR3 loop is CASSPNSYNEQFF. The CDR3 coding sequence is TGTGCCAGCTCACCCAACAGTTACAATGAGCAGTTCTTC.

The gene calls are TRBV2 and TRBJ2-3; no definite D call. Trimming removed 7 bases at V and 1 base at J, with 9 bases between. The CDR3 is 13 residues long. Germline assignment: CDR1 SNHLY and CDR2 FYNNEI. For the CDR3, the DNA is TGTGCCAGCAATCTAGAGGGCACAGATACGCAGTATTTT. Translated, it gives CASNLEGTDTQYF.

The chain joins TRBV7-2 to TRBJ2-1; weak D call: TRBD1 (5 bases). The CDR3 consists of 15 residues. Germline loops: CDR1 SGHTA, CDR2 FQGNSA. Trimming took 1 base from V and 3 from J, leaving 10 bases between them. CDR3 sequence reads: CASSLVWTNYNEQFF. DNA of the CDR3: TGTGCCAGCAGCTTAGTGTGGACAAACTACAATGAGCAGTTCTTC.

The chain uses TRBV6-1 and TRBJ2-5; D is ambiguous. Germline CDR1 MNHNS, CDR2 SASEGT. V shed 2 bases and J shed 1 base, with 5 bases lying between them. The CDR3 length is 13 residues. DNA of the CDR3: TGTGCCAGCAGTGAATATAGCCAAGAGACCCAGTACTTC. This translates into CASSEYSQETQYF.

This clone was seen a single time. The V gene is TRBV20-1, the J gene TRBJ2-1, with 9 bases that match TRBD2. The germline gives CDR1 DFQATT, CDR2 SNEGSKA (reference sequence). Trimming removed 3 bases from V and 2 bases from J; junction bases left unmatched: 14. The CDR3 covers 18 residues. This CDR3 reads CSASLGLARKGAYNEQFF. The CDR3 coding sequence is TGCAGTGCTAGTTTGGGACTAGCTCGGAAAGGGGCCTACAATGAGCAGTTCTTC.

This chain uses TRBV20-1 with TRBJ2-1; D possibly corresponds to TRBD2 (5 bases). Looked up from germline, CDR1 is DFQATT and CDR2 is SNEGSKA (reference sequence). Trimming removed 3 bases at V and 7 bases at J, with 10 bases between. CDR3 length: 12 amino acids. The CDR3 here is CSASSSSNEQFF. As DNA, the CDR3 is TGCAGTGCTAGTTCTAGCTCGAATGAGCAGTTCTTC.

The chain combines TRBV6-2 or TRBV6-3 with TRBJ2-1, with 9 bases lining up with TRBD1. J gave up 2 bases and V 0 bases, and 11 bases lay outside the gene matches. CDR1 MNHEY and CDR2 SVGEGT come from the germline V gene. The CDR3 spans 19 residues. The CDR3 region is CASSYSGTGRRLAYNEQFF. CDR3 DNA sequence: TGTGCCAGCAGTTACTCCGGGACAGGGAGGCGCCTCGCCTACAATGAGCAGTTCTTC.